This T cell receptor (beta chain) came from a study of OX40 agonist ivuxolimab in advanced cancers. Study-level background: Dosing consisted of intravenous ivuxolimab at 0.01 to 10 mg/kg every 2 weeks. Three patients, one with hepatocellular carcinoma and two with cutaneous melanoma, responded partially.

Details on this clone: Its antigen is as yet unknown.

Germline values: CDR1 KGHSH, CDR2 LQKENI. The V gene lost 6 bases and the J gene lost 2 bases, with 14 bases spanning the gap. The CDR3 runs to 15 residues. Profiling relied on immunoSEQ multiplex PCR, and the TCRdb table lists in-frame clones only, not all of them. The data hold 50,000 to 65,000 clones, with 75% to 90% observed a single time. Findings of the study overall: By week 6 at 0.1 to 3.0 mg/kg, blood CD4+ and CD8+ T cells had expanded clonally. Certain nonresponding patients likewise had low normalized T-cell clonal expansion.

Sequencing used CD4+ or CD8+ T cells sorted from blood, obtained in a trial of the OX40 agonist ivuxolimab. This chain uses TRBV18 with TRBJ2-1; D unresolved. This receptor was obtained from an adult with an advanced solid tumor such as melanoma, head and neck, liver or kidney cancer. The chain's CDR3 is CASSQNPGAYNEQFF. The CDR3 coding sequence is TGTGCCAGCTCCCAAAACCCCGGCGCCTACAATGAGCAGTTCTTC.